Sequencing of this T cell receptor beta chain was carried out in a study of T cell changes during pregnancy in multiple sclerosis. TCRdb's copy holds only in-frame clones and misses some; the assay was immunoSEQ multiplex PCR. The sample has around 50,000 clones; 94% are singletons. Germline values: CDR1 SGHDN, CDR2 FVKESK. Unmatched junction bases numbered 9, after V lost 3 bases and J lost 8 bases. The CDR3 totals 17 residues. The receptor was derived from a female donor with multiple sclerosis, enrolled in a pregnancy study. The starting material was CD4+ T cells from peripheral blood mononuclear cells, obtained in the first trimester of pregnancy. The V call is TRBV14, the J call TRBJ2-1; 14 bases map to TRBD2. The CDR3 reads CASSQGRLAGGRDEQFF. CDR3 sequence (DNA): TGTGCCAGCAGCCAGGGCAGACTAGCGGGGGGGCGAGATGAGCAGTTCTTC.